The source of this TCR beta chain is a study of blood T cell repertoires in COVID-19. Whole-study context: There were acute and convalescent COVID-19 samples, and they came from the United States, Italy and Spain.

In the source study's methods: Reference gene primer amplification gave nucleated cell count estimates. Libraries were prepared by immunoSEQ multiplex PCR; TCRdb keeps only in-frame clonotypes and omits some of them. That table is the source of V, J and clone size, and D and trimming were worked out from the DNA. The table records some 170,000 clones, more than 65% of them present only once. The length of the CDR3 is 14 residues. Germline values: CDR1 LNHDA, CDR2 SQIVND (reference sequence). The V end lost 6 bases, the J end lost 1 base, and 13 bases lay between the germline ends. Those enrolled, adults aged roughly 18 to 100 years, came from some 25 US areas. Two negative PCRs, clearance, or symptom resolution characterized the recovered Cohort 3 donors.

This chain joins TRBV19 and TRBJ2-7; weak D call: TRBD1 (6 bases). What was sequenced was PBMCs or T cells enriched from blood (not recorded which). This TCR was recovered from a middle-aged man who had recovered from COVID-19. CDR3: CASSNRVFSYEQYF. The CDR3 nucleotides are TGTGCCAGTAGCAACAGGGTTTTTTCCTACGAGCAGTACTTC.